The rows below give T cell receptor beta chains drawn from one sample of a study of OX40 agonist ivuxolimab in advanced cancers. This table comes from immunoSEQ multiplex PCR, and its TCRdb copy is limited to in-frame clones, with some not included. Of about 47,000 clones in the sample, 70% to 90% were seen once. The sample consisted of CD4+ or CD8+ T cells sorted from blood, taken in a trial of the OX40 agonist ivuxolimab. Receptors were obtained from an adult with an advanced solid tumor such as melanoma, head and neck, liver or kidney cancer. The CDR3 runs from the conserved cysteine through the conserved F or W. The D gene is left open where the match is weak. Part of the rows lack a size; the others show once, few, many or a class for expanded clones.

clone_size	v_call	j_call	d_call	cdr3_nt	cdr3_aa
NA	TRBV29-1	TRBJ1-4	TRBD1	TGCAGCGTTCAGGGGGCGTCACTTGAAAAACTGTTTTTT	CSVQGASLEKLFF
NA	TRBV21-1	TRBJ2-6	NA	TGTGCCAGCGGGGACAGGGTTTGCTCTGGGGCCAACGTCCTGACTTTC	CASGDRVCSGANVLTF
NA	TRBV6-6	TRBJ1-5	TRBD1	TGTGCCAGCAGACCAACAGGGGTCCAGCCCCAGCATTTT	CASRPTGVQPQHF
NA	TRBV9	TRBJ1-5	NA	TGTGCCAGCGGGCCCGGGGACGATAGCAATCAGCCCCAGCATTTT	CASGPGDDSNQPQHF
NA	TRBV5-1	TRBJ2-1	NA	TGCGCCAGCAACCGGGGCGGCAGCCACAATGAGCAGTTCTTC	CASNRGGSHNEQFF
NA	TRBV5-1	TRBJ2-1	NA	TGCGCCAGCAGCTTCGACAATGAGCAGTTCTTC	CASSFDNEQFF
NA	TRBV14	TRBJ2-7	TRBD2	TGTGCCAGCAGCCCGATAGCGGGAGGAACCTCGACCCACGAGCAGTACTTC	CASSPIAGGTSTHEQYF
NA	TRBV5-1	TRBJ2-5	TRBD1	TGCGCCAGCAGCCTGGGACAGGGGGCTGGAGAGACCCAGTACTTC	CASSLGQGAGETQYF
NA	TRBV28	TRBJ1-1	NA	TGTGCCAGCAGTCCCCAGGCGGGGATCACTGAAGCTTTCTTT	CASSPQAGITEAFF
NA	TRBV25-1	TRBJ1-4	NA	TGTGCCAGCAGTGATAGTGGCAGGGCGGGCACTAATGAAAAACTGTTTTTT	CASSDSGRAGTNEKLFF
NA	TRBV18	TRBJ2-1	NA	TGTGCCAGCTCACCCGCGCCCGTGCGTGAGCAGTTCTTC	CASSPAPVREQFF
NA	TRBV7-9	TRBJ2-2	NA	TGTGCCAGCAGCGCCCGAAGTAACTACTATACCGGGGAGCTGTTTTTT	CASSARSNYYTGELFF
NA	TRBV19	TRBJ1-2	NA	TGTGCCAGCCACACCCTGGTTCCGGACAGCGGTGGGTACTATGGCTACACCTTC	CASHTLVPDSGGYYGYTF
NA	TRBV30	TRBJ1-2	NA	TGTGCCTGGAGTGGGGGGGGCCAGTCTGGCTACACCTTC	CAWSGGGQSGYTF
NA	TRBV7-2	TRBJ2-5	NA	TGTGCCAGCAGCTTATGGGGTAGGGAGACCCAGTACTTC	CASSLWGRETQYF
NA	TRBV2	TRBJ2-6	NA	TGTGCCAGCCTGCGGGCCAACGTCCTGACTTTC	CASLRANVLTF
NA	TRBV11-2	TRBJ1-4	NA	TGTGCCAGCAGCTTAGCAGGGGTTGGCAAACTGTTTTTT	CASSLAGVGKLFF
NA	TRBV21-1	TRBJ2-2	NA	TGTGCCAGCAGCAAAAGGCGGACCGGGGAGCTGTTTTTT	CASSKRRTGELFF
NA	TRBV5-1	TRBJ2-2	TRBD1	TGCGCCAGCAGCTTGGTGGGACAGGGGGCCGGGACGAACACCGGGGAGCTGTTTTTT	CASSLVGQGAGTNTGELFF
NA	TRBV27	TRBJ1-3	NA	TGTGCCAGTGGACCAAGGGGCCTAGGAAACACCATATATTTT	CASGPRGLGNTIYF
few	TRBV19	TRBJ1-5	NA	TGTGCCAGTAGTATCGGGGGCAATCAGCCCCAGCATTTT	CASSIGGNQPQHF
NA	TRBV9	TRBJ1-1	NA	TGTGCCAGCAGCGTACAACAGGGTGGCACTGAAGCTTTCTTT	CASSVQQGGTEAFF
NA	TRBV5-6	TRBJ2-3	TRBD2	TGTGCCAGCAGCTTGGCCGGGACTAGCGGGAAGCGAGATACGCAGTATTTT	CASSLAGTSGKRDTQYF
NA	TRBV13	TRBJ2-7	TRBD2	TGTGCCAGCAGCTTCGGACTAGATTACGAGCAGTACTTC	CASSFGLDYEQYF
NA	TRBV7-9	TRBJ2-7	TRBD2	TGTGCCAGCAGCTTAGAGGTATTAGCGGGAAGTCACGAGCAGTACTTC	CASSLEVLAGSHEQYF
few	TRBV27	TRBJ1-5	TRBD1	TGTGCCAGCAGTCGGCAGGGGGGAAATCAGCCCCAGCATTTT	CASSRQGGNQPQHF
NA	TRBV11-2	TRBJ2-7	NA	TGTGCCAGCAGCACAAGCGTGGACTTCCTCGCCGGGAACGAGCAGTACTTC	CASSTSVDFLAGNEQYF
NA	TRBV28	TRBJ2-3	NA	TGTGCCAGCAGTTTCTTAGCCCCAGTGGGGGACCTCGGGGATACGCAGTATTTT	CASSFLAPVGDLGDTQYF
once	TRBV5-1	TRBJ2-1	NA	TGCGCCAGCAGCTTGTACGGAATCTCCTACAATGAGCAGTTCTTC	CASSLYGISYNEQFF
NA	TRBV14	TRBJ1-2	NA	TGTGCCAGCAGCCAATTACAGAGCGATTCCCAAATTGGCTACACCTTC	CASSQLQSDSQIGYTF
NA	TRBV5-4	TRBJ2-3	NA	TGTGCCAGCAGCGTTCGACAGGGCACAGATACGCAGTATTTT	CASSVRQGTDTQYF
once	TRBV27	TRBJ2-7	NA	TGTGCCAGCAGTTACCGCGGATACTACGAGCAGTACTTC	CASSYRGYYEQYF
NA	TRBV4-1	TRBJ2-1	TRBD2	TGCGCCAGCAGCCAAGATTTGGCCCTAGCGGCTCACAATGAGCAGTTCTTC	CASSQDLALAAHNEQFF
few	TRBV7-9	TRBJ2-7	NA	TGTGCCAGCAGCCACACGGAGTACGAGCAGTACTTC	CASSHTEYEQYF
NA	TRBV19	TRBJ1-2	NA	TGTGCCAGTAGTCGTGGTTTAGCTAACTATGGCTACACCTTC	CASSRGLANYGYTF
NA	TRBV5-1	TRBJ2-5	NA	TGCGCCAGCATGGCCCTCGGGGGATTCGGGGAGACCCAGTACTTC	CASMALGGFGETQYF
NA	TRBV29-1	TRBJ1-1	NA	TGCAGCGTTGGGGCCCCAACGAACACTGAAGCTTTCTTT	CSVGAPTNTEAFF
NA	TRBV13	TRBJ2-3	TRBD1	TGTGCCAGCAGCCTGAGGACAGGGTGGACAGATACGCAGTATTTT	CASSLRTGWTDTQYF
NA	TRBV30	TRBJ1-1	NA	TGTGCCTGGAGCCTATTGGGGAACACTGAAGCTTTCTTT	CAWSLLGNTEAFF
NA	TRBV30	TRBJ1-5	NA	NA	CAWSPRHGSPSIF
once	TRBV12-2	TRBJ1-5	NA	TGTGCAAGTCGCTTATCGAGGGGACAGAGCAATCAGCCCCAGCATTTT	CASRLSRGQSNQPQHF
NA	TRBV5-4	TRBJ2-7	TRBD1	TGTGCCAGCAGCTCCGACAGGGGTTCCTACGAGCAGTACTTC	CASSSDRGSYEQYF
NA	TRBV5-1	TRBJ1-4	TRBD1	TGCGCCAGCAGCTCGGGACAGGGAAGGGAAAAACTGTTTTTT	CASSSGQGREKLFF
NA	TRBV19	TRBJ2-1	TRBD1	TGTGCCAGTAGCCCGACAGGGGCCCTTGGTCTTGATGAGCAGTTCTTC	CASSPTGALGLDEQFF
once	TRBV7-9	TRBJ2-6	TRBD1	TGTGCCAGCAGCTGGACAGGGTCAGGGGCCAACGTCCTGACTTTC	CASSWTGSGANVLTF
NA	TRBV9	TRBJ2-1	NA	TGTGCCAGCGGGAGGAACTACAATGAGCAGTTCTTC	CASGRNYNEQFF
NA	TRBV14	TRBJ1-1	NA	TGTGCCAGCAGTCCTAATTGGAACATCTTTTCTGAAGCTTTCTTT	CASSPNWNIFSEAFF
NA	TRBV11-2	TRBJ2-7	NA	TGTGCCAGCCGCAATAACCCGGGTGAGCAGTACTTC	CASRNNPGEQYF
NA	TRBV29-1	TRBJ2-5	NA	TGCAGCGTTGCTAGCACCCAAGAGACCCAGTACTTC	CSVASTQETQYF
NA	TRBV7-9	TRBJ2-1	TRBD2	TGTGCCAGCAGCCCTCCCGGGACTAGCGGGAGTAGGTACAATGAGCAGTTCTTC	CASSPPGTSGSRYNEQFF
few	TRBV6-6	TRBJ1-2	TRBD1	TGTGCCAGCAGTGGCACAGGGGGGGCAGGGGGCTACACCTTC	CASSGTGGAGGYTF
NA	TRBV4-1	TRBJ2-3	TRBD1	TGCGCCAGCAGCCAGTCGGGACAGGGGGCAGCAGATACGCAGTATTTT	CASSQSGQGAADTQYF
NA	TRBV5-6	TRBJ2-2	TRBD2	TGTGCCAGCAGCTTTAGCGGGACGAACACCGGGGAGCTGTTTTTT	CASSFSGTNTGELFF
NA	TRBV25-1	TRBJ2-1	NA	TGTGCCAGCAGTGTGATGGGGGGTATTTCCTACAATGAGCAGTTCTTC	CASSVMGGISYNEQFF
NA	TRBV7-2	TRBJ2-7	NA	TGTGCCAGCAGCTTATTATGGAGCTCCTACGAGCAGTACTTC	CASSLLWSSYEQYF
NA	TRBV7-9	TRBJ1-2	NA	TGTGCCAGCAGCTCAGCTTTTCCTCTCTCCTATGGCTACACCTTC	CASSSAFPLSYGYTF
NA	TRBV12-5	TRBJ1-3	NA	TGTGCTAGTGGTTTGGTACCCGGCTCTGGAAACACCATATATTTT	CASGLVPGSGNTIYF